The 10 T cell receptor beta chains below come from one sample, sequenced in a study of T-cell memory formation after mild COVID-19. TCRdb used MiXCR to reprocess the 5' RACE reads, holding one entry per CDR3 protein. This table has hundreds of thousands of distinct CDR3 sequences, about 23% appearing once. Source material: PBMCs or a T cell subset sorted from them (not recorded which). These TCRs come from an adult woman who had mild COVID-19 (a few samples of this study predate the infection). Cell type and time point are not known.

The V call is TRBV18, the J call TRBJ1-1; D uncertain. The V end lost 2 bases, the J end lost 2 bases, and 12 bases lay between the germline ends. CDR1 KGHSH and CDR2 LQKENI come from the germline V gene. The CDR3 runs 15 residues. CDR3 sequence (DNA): TGTGCCAGCTCACCATCGAGGGAAGGCAACACTGAAGCTTTCTTT. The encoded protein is CASSPSREGNTEAFF.

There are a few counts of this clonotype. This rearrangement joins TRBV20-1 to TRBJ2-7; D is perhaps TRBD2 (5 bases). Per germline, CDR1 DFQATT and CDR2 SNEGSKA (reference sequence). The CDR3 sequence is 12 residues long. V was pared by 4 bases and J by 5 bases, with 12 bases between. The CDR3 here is CSATRLNNEQYF. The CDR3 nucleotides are TGCAGTGCTACCCGACTAAACAACGAGCAGTACTTC.

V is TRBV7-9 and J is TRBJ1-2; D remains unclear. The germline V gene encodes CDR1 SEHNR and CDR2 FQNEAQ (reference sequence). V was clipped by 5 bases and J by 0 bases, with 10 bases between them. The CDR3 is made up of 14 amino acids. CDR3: CASSPRAANYGYTF. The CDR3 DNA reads TGTGCCAGCAGCCCCCGGGCTGCTAACTATGGCTACACCTTC.

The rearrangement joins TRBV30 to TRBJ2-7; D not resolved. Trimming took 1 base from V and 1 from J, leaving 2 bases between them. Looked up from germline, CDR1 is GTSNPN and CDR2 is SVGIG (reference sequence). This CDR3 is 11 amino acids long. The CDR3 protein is CAWSESYEQYF. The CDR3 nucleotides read TGTGCCTGGAGTGAGTCCTACGAGCAGTACTTC.

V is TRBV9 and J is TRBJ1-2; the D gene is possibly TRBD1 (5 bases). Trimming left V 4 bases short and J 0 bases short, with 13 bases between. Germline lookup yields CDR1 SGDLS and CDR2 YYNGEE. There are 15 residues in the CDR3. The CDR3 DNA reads TGTGCCAGCAGCCCCGGACATGTTCCTAACTATGGCTACACCTTC. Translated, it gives CASSPGHVPNYGYTF.

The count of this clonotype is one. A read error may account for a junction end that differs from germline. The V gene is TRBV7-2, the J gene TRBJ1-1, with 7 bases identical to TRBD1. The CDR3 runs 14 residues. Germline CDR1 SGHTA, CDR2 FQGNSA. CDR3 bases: TGCGCCAGCAGCCTCACGACAGGGAGAACTGAAGCTTTCTTT. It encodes CASSLTTGRTEAFF.

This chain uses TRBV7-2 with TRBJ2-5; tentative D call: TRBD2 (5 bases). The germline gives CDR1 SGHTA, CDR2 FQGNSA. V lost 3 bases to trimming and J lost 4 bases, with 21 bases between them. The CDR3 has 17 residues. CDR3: CASSFTLGSAGRETQYF. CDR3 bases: TGTGCCAGCAGCTTTACTCTGGGGTCCGCGGGCCGAGAGACCCAGTACTTC.

CDR3 region: CASSVQGYDTEAFF. Written as DNA, the CDR3 is TGTGCCAGCAGCGTACAGGGGTACGACACTGAAGCTTTCTTT. The chain carries TRBV3-1 and TRBJ1-1; 7 bases are a match to TRBD1. This CDR3 is 14 amino acids long. V gave up 5 bases and J gave up 3 bases; unmatched junction bases: 6. In germline, CDR1 is LGHDT, CDR2 YNNKEL (reference sequence).

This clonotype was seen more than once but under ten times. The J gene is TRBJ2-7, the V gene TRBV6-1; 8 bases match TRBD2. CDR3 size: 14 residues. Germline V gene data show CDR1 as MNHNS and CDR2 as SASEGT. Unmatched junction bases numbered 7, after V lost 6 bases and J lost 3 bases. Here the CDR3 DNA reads TGTGCCAGCAGGGAACGAGCGGGAGACTACGAGCAGTACTTC. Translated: CASRERAGDYEQYF.

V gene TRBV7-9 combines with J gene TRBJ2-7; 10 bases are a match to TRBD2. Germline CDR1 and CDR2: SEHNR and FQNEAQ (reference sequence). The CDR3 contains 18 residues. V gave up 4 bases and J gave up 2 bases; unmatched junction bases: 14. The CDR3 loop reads CASSYPLGGTSVPYEQYF. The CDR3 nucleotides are TGTGCCAGCAGCTACCCCCTTGGCGGGACTAGCGTTCCCTACGAGCAGTACTTC.